A selection of T cell receptor beta chains follows, all from one sample in a study of Graves' ophthalmopathy and Graves' hyperthyroidism. One entry per CDR3 protein results from TCRdb running MiXCR on the multiplex PCR reads. The profile shows 500,000 to 800,000 distinct CDR3 sequences, roughly 39% of them singletons. Specimen: peripheral blood. These receptors were taken from an adult man with Graves' ophthalmopathy. The CDR3 runs from the conserved cysteine through the conserved F or W. A D gene is named only where the DNA matches it firmly. Expanded clones are given a class, and other clones once, few, many or no size at all.

clone_size j_call v_call d_call cdr3_aa cdr3_nt
many TRBJ2-2 TRBV6-5 . CATHGGTGELFF TGTGCCACCCACGGGGGCACCGGGGAGCTGTTTTTT
. TRBJ2-5 TRBV7-2 TRBD2 CASSLIRVAGEKETQYF TGTGCCAGCAGCTTAATTCGTGTAGCGGGGGAGAAAGAGACCCAGTACTTC
many TRBJ1-1 TRBV11-2 . CASSLTGNGTEAFF TGTGCCAGCAGCTTAACCGGGAACGGCACTGAAGCTTTCTTT
. TRBJ1-2 TRBV2 . CASAAGRTNYGYTF TGTGCCAGCGCGGCAGGCCGAACTAACTATGGCTACACCTTC
. TRBJ2-5 TRBV20-1 TRBD2 CSATRAGGTGETQYF TGCAGTGCCACCAGAGCGGGAGGCACCGGAGAGACCCAGTACTTC
many TRBJ2-5 TRBV7-3 TRBD2 CASSPSGPYQETQYF TGTGCCAGCAGTCCTAGCGGACCGTACCAAGAGACCCAGTACTTC
many TRBJ1-6 TRBV12-3/TRBV12-4 . CASSWTGVSPLHF TGTGCCAGCAGCTGGACTGGGGTTTCACCCCTCCACTTT
. TRBJ2-6 TRBV7-2 . CASSYGTF TGTGCCAGCAGCTACGGGACTTTC
. TRBJ2-7 TRBV12-3/TRBV12-4 . CASSLYISYEQYF TGTGCCAGCAGTTTGTACATCTCCTACGAGCAGTACTTC
. TRBJ1-2 TRBV7-9 . CASSPRDLLTYGYTF TGTGCCAGCAGCCCCCGGGACTTGTTAACCTATGGCTACACCTTC
few TRBJ1-2 TRBV5-8 . CASSLQQSERYTF TGTGCCAGCAGCTTGCAACAATCGGAGCGCTACACCTTC
. TRBJ2-5 TRBV12-3/TRBV12-4 . CASRVRAQETQYF TGTGCCAGCAGAGTCAGGGCGCAAGAGACCCAGTACTTC
. TRBJ2-5 TRBV11-2 . CASSLARGGVETQYF TGTGCCAGCAGCTTAGCCAGGGGGGGAGTAGAGACCCAGTACTTC
once TRBJ1-6 TRBV7-7 TRBD1 CASNRVGQYNSPLHF TGTGCCAGCAACAGAGTGGGACAGTATAATTCACCCCTCCACTTT
. TRBJ2-5 TRBV2 TRBD2 CASTQLAGSETQYF TGTGCCAGCACCCAACTAGCGGGAAGCGAGACCCAGTACTTC
many TRBJ2-7 TRBV10-3 . CAIGAGNSREQYF TGTGCCATCGGCGCCGGGAACTCTAGGGAGCAGTATTTC
many TRBJ1-4 TRBV20-1 . CSARGPQSNEKLFF TGCAGTGCTAGAGGGCCACAGTCTAATGAAAAACTGTTTTTT
few TRBJ1-5 TRBV7-8 . CASSLAGAVYSNQPQHF TGTGCCAGCAGCTTAGCAGGGGCAGTCTATAGCAATCAGCCCCAGCATTTT